Each of the 21 T cell receptor beta chains below was sequenced from the same sample in a study of metastatic and nonmetastatic thyroid tumors. MiXCR reprocessed the PCR reads for TCRdb. This sample has under 20,000 clones, with roughly 36% found just once. Not a single patient had been given any form of treatment at any point before undergoing thyroid surgery. The specimen sequenced was tumor tissue. Every receptor here comes from a female donor with papillary thyroid cancer or a benign thyroid nodule (not recorded which). Some clones in this sample may be carry-over from other donors' samples.

Many counts were recorded for this clone. The chain has TRBV5-1 and TRBJ2-1, with D possibly TRBD1 on 6 matching bases. Between the trimmed V and J ends, which lost 4 bases and 6 bases, there was a span of 17 bases. The CDR3 contains 15 residues. CDR1 and CDR2 (germline): SGHRS, YFSETQ. The CDR3 DNA reads TGCGCCAGCAGCCCCCGGCAGGGGTCCGGCAATGAGCAGTTCTTC. This codes for CASSPRQGSGNEQFF.

This clone was counted between two and nine times. The chain uses TRBV6-1 and TRBJ1-2, with a tentative D call TRBD1 (5 bases). The CDR3 is 14 amino acids. V gave up 3 bases and J gave up 0 bases, with 8 bases separating them. The germline CDR1 and CDR2 sequences are MNHNS and SASEGT. Here the CDR3 reads CASSDAGANYGYTF. The DNA of the CDR3 is TGTGCCAGCAGTGATGCGGGGGCTAACTATGGCTACACCTTC.

The chain employs TRBV4-1 and TRBJ2-3; D may be TRBD1 (6 bases). V gave up 1 base and J gave up 0 bases, with 11 bases separating them. The V gene's germline CDR1 is MGHRA and CDR2 YSYEKL. The CDR3 totals 16 residues. The CDR3 spells CASSQALGASTDTQYF. The CDR3, as DNA: TGCGCCAGCAGCCAAGCTCTGGGGGCGAGCACAGATACGCAGTATTTT.

This clone was seen many times. The chain recombines TRBV5-4 with TRBJ1-6; D not resolved. This CDR3 spans 14 amino acids. The V gene lost 5 bases and the J gene lost 8 bases, with 14 bases spanning the gap. Germline CDR1 is SGHNT and CDR2 is YYREEE (reference sequence). CDR3 DNA sequence: TGTGCCAGCAGTCTGGAGGTCGTGCATTCACCCCTCCACTTT. The encoded protein is CASSLEVVHSPLHF.

This clone turned up a few times. The chain combines TRBV11-3 with TRBJ2-2; weak D call: TRBD1 (6 bases). Germline loops: CDR1 SGHNT, CDR2 YENEEA. The CDR3 is made up of 14 amino acids. The V end was cut by 7 bases, the J end by 2 bases, with 11 bases between. CDR3 nucleotides: TGTGCCAGCATCAACAGGGTTAACACCGGGGAGCTGTTTTTT. Residues: CASINRVNTGELFF.

In this sample, this clone turned up a few times. Different DNA sequences within this sample yield the same CDR3. The chain is built from TRBV6-1 and TRBJ2-7; TRBD2 is a possible D gene (5 bases). The CDR3 is 15 residues long. CDR1 is MNHNS, CDR2 SASEGT, per germline. V was clipped by 6 bases and J by 4 bases, with 19 bases between them. CDR3 region: CASRPAERNQYEQYF. The CDR3 DNA follows: TGTGCCAGCAGACCCGCCGAGCGGAACCAGTACGAGCAGTACTTC.

This clone was observed many times. The CDR3 sequence: CASSRARNTEAFF. CDR3 nucleotides: TGTGCCAGCAGCCGAGCAAGAAACACTGAAGCTTTCTTT. The chain uses TRBV27 and TRBJ1-1; no clear D gene. Germline CDR1 and CDR2: MNHEY and SMNVEV (reference sequence). Trimming removed 6 bases at V and 2 bases at J, with 10 bases between. This CDR3 contains 13 residues.

The genes are TRBV24-1 and TRBJ1-2; D unresolved. V was pared by 4 bases and J by 2 bases, with 10 bases between. Germline V gene sequence: CDR1 KGHDR, CDR2 SFDVKD. The CDR3 is made up of 14 amino acids. DNA for the CDR3: TGTGCCACCAGTGACCTCGGACGGAACTATGGCTACACCTTC. This codes for CATSDLGRNYGYTF.

This clone came up many times. A clone one base away is much larger, so this may be a read error. Other DNA sequences of this sample code for an identical CDR3. CDR3 in DNA: TGCGCCAGCAGCCAATATGTGCAGGGGGACAATTCACCCCTCCACTTC. Translating gives CASSQYVQGDNSPLHF. This rearrangement joins TRBV4-3 to TRBJ1-6; 7 nucleotides agree with TRBD1. The CDR3 spans 16 residues. The germline gives CDR1 LGHNA, CDR2 YSLEER.

This clone has just one count. This chain joins TRBV20-1 and TRBJ1-1; D gene uncertain. CDR3 length: 13 amino acids. V shed 5 bases and J shed 1 base, with 11 bases lying between them. Germline CDR1 reads DFQATT; CDR2 reads SNEGSKA (reference sequence). DNA for the CDR3: TGCAGTGCTCGTCAAAGGGAGAACACTGAAGCTTTCTTT. It specifies CSARQRENTEAFF.

The chain carries TRBV27 and TRBJ1-4; possible D gene TRBD1, 6 bases. V was shortened by 8 bases and J by 1 base, with 20 bases between the two germline ends. The CDR3 spans 17 residues. The V gene's germline CDR1 is MNHEY and CDR2 SMNVEV (reference sequence). This CDR3 is CASAPEGGTGTNEKLFF. The CDR3 nucleotides read TGTGCCAGCGCGCCGGAGGGGGGCACAGGAACTAATGAAAAACTGTTTTTT.

V gene TRBV7-9 combines with J gene TRBJ2-7; D is unclear. Germline CDR1 SEHNR, CDR2 FQNEAQ (reference sequence). There are 13 residues in the CDR3. Trimming took off 5 bases at V and 5 bases at J, with 13 bases between the two ends. The CDR3 loop is CASSPSANNEQYF. CDR3 in DNA: TGTGCCAGCAGCCCCTCGGCGAACAACGAGCAGTACTTC.

The V gene is TRBV30, the J gene TRBJ2-5; possibly TRBD2 for D (7 bases). CDR3 length equals 12 residues. CDR1 and CDR2 from the germline V gene are GTSNPN and SVGIG (reference sequence). Trimming pared 2 bases from V and 4 bases from J, leaving 8 bases between. The CDR3: CAWSRGGETQYF. In nucleotides, the CDR3 is TGTGCCTGGAGTAGGGGGGGAGAGACCCAGTACTTC.

The chain employs TRBV28 and TRBJ2-7; TRBD1 matches at 8 bases. CDR1 is MDHEN and CDR2 is SYDVKM in the germline V gene. This CDR3 is 16 amino acids long. The V segment lost 5 bases and the J segment 1 base; nucleotides outside the gene matches: 10. CDR3 coding DNA: TGTGCCAGCAGTCCAACCGGGACAGGAAGATCCTACGAGCAGTACTTC. Protein sequence: CASSPTGTGRSYEQYF. Complete variable domain (other parts from reference TRBV28 and TRBJ2-7): DVKVTQSSRYLVKRTGEKVFLECVQDMDHENMFWYRQDPGLGLRLIYFSYDVKMKEKGDIPEGYSVSREKKERFSLILESASTNQTSMYLCASSPTGTGRSYEQYFGPGTRLTVT.

The V and J genes are TRBV5-6 and TRBJ2-5; no reliable D call. Trimming took 0 bases from V and 5 from J, leaving 8 bases between them. Germline loops: CDR1 SGHDT, CDR2 YYEEEE. CDR3 size: 13 residues. The CDR3 DNA reads as TGTGCCAGCAGCTTGGTACAGTCGGAGACCCAGTACTTC. It yields the protein CASSLVQSETQYF.

This clone was seen many times. The gene calls are TRBV29-1 and TRBJ1-1; D not certain. CDR3 length: 13 residues. From germline, CDR1 is SQVTM and CDR2 ANQGSEA. The V end lost 3 bases, the J end lost 4 bases, and 12 bases lay between the germline ends. The CDR3 coding sequence is TGCAGCGTTGACGTTGGGGTGATCACTGAAGCTTTCTTT. Its protein is CSVDVGVITEAFF.

In its sample, this clone was seen a few times. The V call is TRBV25-1, the J call TRBJ1-2; 9 nucleotides match TRBD1. The CDR3 covers 13 residues. V lost 6 bases, J lost 4 bases, and 3 bases stayed unmatched. The germline CDR1 and CDR2 sequences are MGHDK and SYGVNS. DNA for the CDR3: TGTGCCAGCAGCGGGACAGGGCGCTATGGCTACACCTTC. This gives the protein CASSGTGRYGYTF.

Relative to its sample, this clone is medium-sized. This chain links TRBV6-5 with TRBJ1-2, with D possibly TRBD1 on 5 matching bases. The V gene lost 0 bases and the J gene lost 0 bases, with 14 bases spanning the gap. The CDR3 is 17 residues long. The germline CDR1 and CDR2 sequences are MNHEY and SVGAGI. CDR3 loop: CASSYSVQAPANYGYTF. The CDR3 DNA is TGTGCCAGCAGTTACTCGGTACAGGCCCCAGCTAACTATGGCTACACCTTC.

This clone was seen ten or more times. This chain links TRBV11-3 with TRBJ2-3; 7 bases line up with TRBD2. CDR1 is SGHNT, CDR2 YENEEA, per germline. Losses at the gene ends were 8 bases for V and 4 bases for J; bases not matched to a gene: 9. The CDR3 has 14 residues. The CDR3 DNA follows: TGTGCCAGCGAAGCGGGTGGGGGGGCAGATACGCAGTATTTT. Residues: CASEAGGGADTQYF.

This clone was detected many times. This chain connects TRBV29-1 to TRBJ1-1; weak D call: TRBD1 (5 bases). Deletions cut 4 bases from V and 1 base from J, with 10 bases between. This CDR3 comprises 13 residues. In germline, CDR1 is SQVTM, CDR2 ANQGSEA. The CDR3 reads CSVGRGGNTEAFF. CDR3 nucleotides: TGCAGCGTTGGCCGGGGGGGGAACACTGAAGCTTTCTTT.

This clone has ten or more counts. The chain has TRBV18 and TRBJ1-4; 7 bases agree with TRBD1. The V segment lost 1 base and the J segment 4 bases; nucleotides outside the gene matches: 9. Germline CDR1 KGHSH, CDR2 LQKENI. The CDR3 is made up of 17 amino acids. The CDR3: CASSPRLAGTDNEKLFF. CDR3 nucleotide sequence: TGTGCCAGCTCACCACGCCTCGCAGGGACAGATAATGAAAAACTGTTTTTT.